This TCR beta chain was documented in a study of PD-L1 blockade in urothelial cancer. At the level of the study: Atezolizumab, begun by patients in about 2014, was given at 1,200 mg intravenously every 3 weeks. Analyzed time points were 3 weeks (second dose) and 6 weeks after therapy began. Blood yielded a median of approximately 130,000 T cells per sample. Regarding the study as a whole: Those with durable benefit had larger increases in tumor-associated blood clones at 3 weeks.

The method was immunoSEQ multiplex PCR; TCRdb's version includes in-frame clones alone and lacks a portion of them. The repertoire holds about 84,000 clones, with over 80% as singletons. The CDR3 has 15 amino acids. Trimming took off 5 bases at V and 10 bases at J, with 23 bases between the two ends. The germline CDR1 and CDR2 sequences are MNHEY and SVGAGI. Remarks on this clone: Antigen: not known.

J is TRBJ1-2 and V is TRBV6-5; TRBD1 is a possible D gene (6 bases). The TCR comes from a man aged 70 or older with urothelial cancer. Sequenced material: PBMCs, taken around atezolizumab (anti-PD-L1) treatment. The CDR3 DNA is TGTGCCAGCAGTACGATCGGCGGGGGGCTGGGCGACTACACCTTC. Residues: CASSTIGGGLGDYTF.